Listed below are T cell receptor beta chains from one sample, sequenced in a study of T cells in Graves' hyperthyroidism and ophthalmopathy. TCRdb re-analysed the multiplex PCR reads in MiXCR, keeping a single row per CDR3 protein. The sample contains approximately 25,000 distinct CDR3 sequences, approximately 46% of which appear only once. Sequencing input: blood. The receptor set was obtained from a woman in her twenties or thirties with Graves' hyperthyroidism. Each CDR3 is given with its conserved first and last residue. Each record gives: J gene, D gene, V gene, clone size, CDR3 DNA, CDR3 protein. A D gene is named only where the DNA matches it firmly. Rows may omit the clone size; those that give it use once, few, many or a size class.

>TRBJ2-3|TRBD2|TRBV2|NA
TGTGCCAGCATTGGGCGGGAGCTGAGAAATACGCAGTATTTT
CASIGRELRNTQYF
>TRBJ1-3|NA|TRBV19|many
TGTGCCAGTAGGGGAGAATCTGGAAACACCATATATTTT
CASRGESGNTIYF
>TRBJ2-5|TRBD1|TRBV2|once
TGTGCCAGCAGTGACCTAGGACAGGGCGGACAAGAGACCCAGTACTTC
CASSDLGQGGQETQYF
>TRBJ2-7|NA|TRBV28|many
TGTGCCAGCACCAGCCGGGGCCCCTACGAGCAGTACTTC
CASTSRGPYEQYF
>TRBJ2-7|TRBD1|TRBV4-1|many
TGCGCCAGCAGCGATCGACAGGGGGTGGCCTACGAGCAGTACTTC
CASSDRQGVAYEQYF
>TRBJ2-7|NA|TRBV20-1|medium-sized
TGCAGTGCTAGAGATGGGCGACAGGCTTCCTACGAGCAGTACTTC
CSARDGRQASYEQYF
>TRBJ1-6|NA|TRBV19|few
TGTGCCAGTAGTATAGATCGGGGTTCACCCCTCCACTTT
CASSIDRGSPLHF
>TRBJ2-3|NA|TRBV19|medium-sized
TGTGCCAGCTCCGTCCAAGCAGCAGATACGCAGTATTTT
CASSVQAADTQYF
>TRBJ2-1|NA|TRBV7-2|NA
TGTGCCAGCAGCTTCCTATATGAGCAGTTCTTC
CASSFLYEQFF
>TRBJ1-5|NA|TRBV28|many
TGTGCCAGCAGATGGGCCGGGCTCAATCAGCCCCAGCATTTT
CASRWAGLNQPQHF
>TRBJ1-6|NA|TRBV2|NA
TGTGCCAGCAGTGAAGCTACCGTCAAGTCACCCCTCCACTTT
CASSEATVKSPLHF
>TRBJ1-5|NA|TRBV5-6|NA
TGTGCCAGCAGCTTGGGTGGGGTCGGGACCCAGCATTTT
CASSLGGVGTQHF